This entry lists 30 T cell receptor beta chains sequenced from one sample in a study of blood T cell repertoires in COVID-19. Measured with immunoSEQ multiplex PCR; TCRdb has only the in-frame clones, and not every one. Among 300,000 to 500,000 clones, approximately 90% were seen once, and the ten largest hold more than 0.85%. The sample was PBMCs or T cells enriched from blood (not recorded which). These receptors all stem from a young woman with acute COVID-19.

About this clone itself: The germline gene is not matched at one end of the junction; a read error may be the cause. This rearrangement joins TRBV6-1 to TRBJ2-3, with TRBD1 matching over 7 bases. The CDR3 is made up of 14 amino acids. Germline values: CDR1 MNHNS, CDR2 SASEGT. CDR3: CASIEQGSTDTQYF. CDR3 nucleotides: TGTGCCAGCATTGAACAGGGGAGCACAGATACGCAGTATTTT.

The chain joins TRBV5-4 to TRBJ2-3; D unclear. The germline CDR1 and CDR2 sequences are SGHNT and YYREEE (reference sequence). V shed 0 bases and J shed 3 bases, with 11 bases lying between them. The CDR3 has 15 residues. The CDR3 here is CASSLAADYTDTQYF. CDR3 in DNA: TGTGCCAGCAGCTTGGCGGCGGATTATACAGATACGCAGTATTTT.

This clone was picked up one time. The chain links TRBV19 to TRBJ1-5; D uncertain. V lost 1 base and J lost 7, with 11 bases in between. The CDR3 contains 14 residues. CDR1 is LNHDA, CDR2 SQIVND, per germline (reference sequence). CDR3: CASSIVALGQPQHF. CDR3 DNA: TGTGCCAGTAGTATAGTGGCACTAGGCCAGCCCCAGCATTTT.

This chain uses TRBV5-1 with TRBJ2-7; D gene uncertain. CDR1 and CDR2 from the germline V gene are SGHRS and YFSETQ. The germline V and J ends were trimmed by 0 bases and 3 bases, with 10 bases remaining between them. The CDR3 has 14 residues. CDR3 sequence: CASSLVAENYEQYF. CDR3 nucleotide sequence: TGCGCCAGCAGCTTGGTAGCTGAAAACTACGAGCAGTACTTC.

The CDR3: CASSFRGQPYGYTF. The CDR3 DNA is TGTGCCAGCAGCTTCCGGGGACAGCCCTATGGCTACACCTTC. The rearrangement joins TRBV5-8 to TRBJ1-2; 7 bases match TRBD1. After removal of 2 bases from V and 4 bases from J, the junction contained 5 bases not matched to a gene. CDR1 and CDR2 from the germline V gene are SGHTS and YDEGEE. The CDR3 loop spans 14 amino acids.

This rearrangement joins TRBV6-5 to TRBJ1-5, with D tentatively TRBD1 (6 bases). The CDR3 extends over 15 amino acids. Per the germline V gene, CDR1 is MNHEY and CDR2 is SVGAGI. V shed 6 bases and J shed 4 bases, with 16 bases lying between them. CDR3 coding DNA: TGTGCCAGCAGCACACGAACAGGGTCAAATCAGCCCCAGCATTTT. Translation: CASSTRTGSNQPQHF.

The chain has TRBV7-3 and TRBJ2-5, with TRBD1 matching 7 bases. Germline CDR1 and CDR2: SGHTA and FQGTGA. With 9 bases clipped from V and 5 bases from J, the junction kept 6 bases outside the gene matches. The CDR3 is made up of 12 amino acids. The CDR3 region is CARSRQGETQYF. Here the CDR3 DNA reads TGTGCCAGATCACGACAGGGCGAGACCCAGTACTTC.

Written as DNA, the CDR3 is TGTGCCAGCAGCTCCGTGACGGACTTCTACGAGCAGTACTTC. Amino acids: CASSSVTDFYEQYF. The V and J genes are TRBV7-9 and TRBJ2-7, with D perhaps TRBD2 (5 bases). CDR1 is SEHNR, CDR2 FQNEAQ, per germline (reference sequence). Trimming cost V 4 bases and J 3 bases, with 13 bases left between them. The CDR3 runs to 14 residues. The full variable domain, in which reference TRBV7-9 and TRBJ2-7 provide the parts outside the CDR3, is DTGVSQNPRHKITKRGQNVTFRCDPISEHNRLYWYRQTLGQGPEFLTYFQNEAQLEKSRLLSDRFSAERPKGSFSTLEIQRTEQGDSAMYLCASSSVTDFYEQYFGPGTRLTVT.

This chain links TRBV5-1 with TRBJ2-2; TRBD2 matches 7 bases. Per the germline V gene, CDR1 is SGHRS and CDR2 is YFSETQ. V dropped 5 bases and J dropped 7; count of bases not matched to a gene: 8. The CDR3 is 14 amino acids. CDR3 sequence (DNA): TGCGCCAGCAGTGAGACTAGCTGGGGCGGGGAGCTGTTTTTT. It is translated as CASSETSWGGELFF.

The J gene is TRBJ2-1, the V gene TRBV21-1; TRBD1 was called by the table and not checked on the DNA. TRBV21-1 counts as a pseudogene. This CDR3 spans 15 amino acids. Written as DNA, the CDR3 is TGTGCCAGCAGCCATGACAGGGGGCCCTACAATGAGCAGTTCTTC. This gives the protein CASSHDRGPYNEQFF.

This clone was observed a handful of times. This chain joins TRBV6-5 and TRBJ2-7; 12 nucleotides align to TRBD2. CDR1 is MNHEY, CDR2 SVGAGI, per germline. This CDR3 is 15 amino acids long. Trimming removed 2 bases from V and 3 bases from J; junction bases left unmatched: 2. The CDR3 region is CASSYGLAGFYEQYF. Written as DNA, the CDR3 is TGTGCCAGCAGTTACGGACTAGCGGGGTTCTACGAGCAGTACTTC.

The J gene is TRBJ2-3, the V gene TRBV4-3; TRBD2 matches at 12 bases. Germline-derived CDR1 and CDR2 are LGHNA and YSLEER. The junction had 6 bases not matched to a gene; V was cut back by 2 bases and J by 3 bases. This CDR3 is 17 amino acids long. Written as DNA, the CDR3 is TGCGCCAGCAGCCAACAACGTCTAGCGGGGGGGACAGATACGCAGTATTTT. Encoded protein: CASSQQRLAGGTDTQYF.

The J gene is TRBJ2-3, the V gene TRBV5-1, with a tentative D call TRBD1 (6 bases). Between the trimmed V and J ends, which lost 7 bases and 2 bases, there was a span of 20 bases. The CDR3 totals 16 residues. Germline V gene data show CDR1 as SGHRS and CDR2 as YFSETQ. The CDR3 sequence: CASRADRRLNTDTQYF. The DNA of the CDR3 is TGCGCCAGCCGGGCAGACAGGCGACTTAACACAGATACGCAGTATTTT.

The V gene is TRBV13, the J gene TRBJ1-6, with D possibly being TRBD1 (6 bases). CDR3 length: 22 amino acids. CDR1 is PRHDT and CDR2 is FYEKMQ in the germline V gene (reference sequence). Trimming pared 0 bases from V and 8 bases from J, leaving 32 bases between. As DNA, the CDR3 is TGTGCCAGCAGCTTAGGTGTCTTTGGGGCAGGGGCTCTACGGGATATGGATTCACCCCTCCACTTT. Translating it yields CASSLGVFGAGALRDMDSPLHF.

The rearrangement joins TRBV24-1 to TRBJ2-1; 8 positions match TRBD1. The length of the CDR3 is 14 residues. Germline assignment: CDR1 KGHDR and CDR2 SFDVKD. Trimming removed 7 bases from V and 6 bases from J; junction bases left unmatched: 7. DNA for the CDR3: TGTGCCACCAGCCAGGACAGGGTCGTCAATGAGCAGTTCTTC. It translates to CATSQDRVVNEQFF.

The V call is TRBV5-1, the J call TRBJ2-3, with 7 bases aligning to TRBD1. CDR1 SGHRS and CDR2 YFSETQ come from the germline V gene. This CDR3 is 16 amino acids long. After removal of 0 bases from V and 6 bases from J, the junction contained 10 bases not matched to a gene. The DNA of the CDR3 is TGCGCCAGCAGCTTGGGGACAGGCCGCATAGGCGATACGCAGTATTTT. Protein sequence: CASSLGTGRIGDTQYF.

The J gene is TRBJ2-7, the V gene TRBV7-2; TRBD1 matches 11 bases. The J segment lost 1 base and the V segment lost 4 bases, leaving 3 bases of the junction unmatched. Germline-derived CDR1 and CDR2 are SGHTA and FQGNSA. The CDR3 loop spans 15 amino acids. The CDR3 DNA is TGTGCCAGCAGCTGGACAGGGGGCGCGTCCTACGAGCAGTACTTC. Translated, it gives CASSWTGGASYEQYF.

This rearrangement joins TRBV2 to TRBJ2-7; 12 bases are a match to TRBD2. CDR3 length equals 15 residues. The germline gives CDR1 SNHLY, CDR2 FYNNEI. Germline trimming cut 6 bases from V and 4 bases from J; bases unmatched to any gene: 7. The CDR3 loop reads CASRATSGGLYEQYF. The CDR3 DNA sequence: TGTGCCAGCAGGGCTACTAGCGGGGGGTTATACGAGCAGTACTTC.

The J gene is TRBJ1-4, the V gene TRBV2; a possible D gene is TRBD1 (5 bases). With 4 bases removed from V and 7 bases from J, the gap between germline ends came to 19 bases. Germline V gene sequence: CDR1 SNHLY, CDR2 FYNNEI. This CDR3 is 16 amino acids long. The CDR3 nucleotides read TGTGCCAGCAGTGGCCAAGGGGCCGGCTGGGTTGAAAAACTGTTTTTT. It yields the protein CASSGQGAGWVEKLFF.

The rearrangement links TRBV24-1 to TRBJ1-5; tentative D call: TRBD1 (6 bases). Germline values: CDR1 KGHDR, CDR2 SFDVKD. Trimming stripped 2 bases from V and 1 base from J, with 14 bases between. CDR3 size: 17 residues. The DNA for the CDR3 is TGTGCCACCAGTGATTCTCCGGGACACGGAAGCAATCAGCCCCAGCATTTT. This encodes CATSDSPGHGSNQPQHF.

This chain links TRBV5-4 with TRBJ2-3; 14 nucleotides match TRBD2. The CDR3 sequence is 17 residues long. The V segment lost 4 bases and the J segment 6 bases; nucleotides outside the gene matches: 10. Germline V CDR1 and CDR2: SGHNT, YYREEE (reference sequence). CDR3 DNA sequence: TGTGCCAGCAGCGCGGGACTAGCGGGGGCCTTAGGGGATACGCAGTATTTT. This translates into CASSAGLAGALGDTQYF.

This chain connects TRBV6-5 to TRBJ2-7, with 11 bases identical to TRBD1. This CDR3 is built from 14 residues. J lost 1 base, V lost 10 bases, and 6 bases had no gene match. Germline lookup yields CDR1 MNHEY and CDR2 SVGAGI. This CDR3 reads CATRGQGASYEQYF. As DNA, the CDR3 is TGTGCCACACGAGGACAGGGGGCTTCCTACGAGCAGTACTTC.

CDR3 in DNA: TGTGCCAGTAACCCGGGAGTTCCCTCTGGAAACACCATATATTTT. Its protein is CASNPGVPSGNTIYF. The rearrangement links TRBV19 to TRBJ1-3; D ambiguous. V dropped 7 bases and J dropped 0 bases, with 13 bases sitting between them. CDR1 is LNHDA, CDR2 SQIVND, per germline (reference sequence). This CDR3 has 15 residues.

V and J are TRBV21-1 and TRBJ1-5. TRBV21-1 is annotated as a pseudogene. There are 18 residues in the CDR3. The CDR3 DNA is TGTGCCAGCAGCACCTTGTCCTCTCGGGAGAAGAGCAATCAGCCCCAGCATTTT. Protein sequence: CASSTLSSREKSNQPQHF.

The chain has TRBV15 and TRBJ2-7; tentative D call: TRBD1 (8 bases). Trimming took off 0 bases at V and 0 bases at J, with 15 bases between the two ends. Germline V gene lookup returns CDR1 LNHNV and CDR2 YYDKDF (reference sequence). This CDR3 has 17 amino acids. CDR3 in DNA: TGTGCCACCAGCAGAGAAGGGGGGGACAGGTTCTCCTACGAGCAGTACTTC. Its translation is CATSREGGDRFSYEQYF.

This sequence joins TRBV11-2 and TRBJ2-7, with 11 bases aligning to TRBD1. Germline V gene lookup returns CDR1 SGHAT and CDR2 FQNNGV. The V gene end was trimmed by 5 bases and the J gene end by 2 bases; junction bases not matched to a gene: 5. The CDR3 consists of 15 residues. CDR3 DNA sequence: TGTGCCAGCAGCCCGGGGACAGGGGGTACCTACGAGCAGTACTTC. Translating it yields CASSPGTGGTYEQYF.

The rearrangement joins TRBV19 to TRBJ2-2; possible D gene TRBD2, 5 bases. CDR1 and CDR2 from the germline V gene are LNHDA and SQIVND (reference sequence). This CDR3 spans 16 amino acids. V was pared by 3 bases and J by 1 base, with 12 bases between. As DNA, the CDR3 is TGTGCCAGTAGTATTAGGTCTGAGGGGAACACCGGGGAGCTGTTTTTT. Amino acid sequence: CASSIRSEGNTGELFF.

The CDR3 sequence is CASSATEGSPLHF. The CDR3 DNA reads TGTGCCAGCAGTGCCACAGAAGGTTCACCCCTCCACTTT. The genes are TRBV25-1 and TRBJ1-6; D uncertain. V lost 4 bases and J 9 bases, leaving 10 bases between the germline ends. CDR3 length: 13 residues. Per germline, CDR1 MGHDK and CDR2 SYGVNS.

V and J are TRBV10-3 and TRBJ2-5; 10 bases align to TRBD1. The junction had 11 bases not matched to a gene; V was cut back by 2 bases and J by 5 bases. In germline, CDR1 is ENHRY, CDR2 SYGVKD. This CDR3 comprises 17 residues. The CDR3 nucleotides read TGTGCCATCAGTGAGGGGGGGACAGGGGTCGGTCGGGAGACCCAGTACTTC. Translating gives CAISEGGTGVGRETQYF.

This chain joins TRBV5-1 and TRBJ1-1, with TRBD1 identical over 8 bases. The ends lost 3 bases at V and 3 bases at J; junction bases unmatched: 10. The CDR3 covers 16 residues. Germline CDR1 and CDR2: SGHRS and YFSETQ. The CDR3 nucleotides read TGCGCCAGCAGCTCAAATAACAGGGGGATGGACACTGAAGCTTTCTTT. Translation: CASSSNNRGMDTEAFF.